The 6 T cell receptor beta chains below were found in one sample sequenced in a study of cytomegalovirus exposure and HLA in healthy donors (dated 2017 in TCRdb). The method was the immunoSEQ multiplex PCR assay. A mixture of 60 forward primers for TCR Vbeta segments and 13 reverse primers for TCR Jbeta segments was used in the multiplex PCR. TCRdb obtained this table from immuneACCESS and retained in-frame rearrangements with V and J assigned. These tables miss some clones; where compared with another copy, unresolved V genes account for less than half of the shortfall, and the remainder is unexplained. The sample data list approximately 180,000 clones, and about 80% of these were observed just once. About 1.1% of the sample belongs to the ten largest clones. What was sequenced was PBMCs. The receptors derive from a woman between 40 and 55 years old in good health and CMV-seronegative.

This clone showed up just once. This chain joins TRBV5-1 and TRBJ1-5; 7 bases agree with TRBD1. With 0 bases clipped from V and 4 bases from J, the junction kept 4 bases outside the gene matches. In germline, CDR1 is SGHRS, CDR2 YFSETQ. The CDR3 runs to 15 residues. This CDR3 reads CASSLAGTENQPQHF. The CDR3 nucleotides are TGCGCCAGCAGCTTGGCCGGGACAGAAAATCAGCCCCAGCATTTT. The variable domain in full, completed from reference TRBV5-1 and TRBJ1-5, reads KAGVTQTPRYLIKTRGQQVTLSCSPISGHRSVSWYQQTPGQGLQFLFEYFSETQRNKGNFPGRFSGRQFSNSRSEMNVSTLELGDSALYLCASSLAGTENQPQHFGDGTRLSIL.

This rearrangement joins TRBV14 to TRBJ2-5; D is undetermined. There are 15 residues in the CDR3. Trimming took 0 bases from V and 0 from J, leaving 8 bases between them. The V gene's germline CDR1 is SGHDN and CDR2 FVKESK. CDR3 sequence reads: CASSQDYRYQETQYF. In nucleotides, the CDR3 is TGTGCCAGCAGCCAAGATTATCGGTACCAAGAGACCCAGTACTTC.

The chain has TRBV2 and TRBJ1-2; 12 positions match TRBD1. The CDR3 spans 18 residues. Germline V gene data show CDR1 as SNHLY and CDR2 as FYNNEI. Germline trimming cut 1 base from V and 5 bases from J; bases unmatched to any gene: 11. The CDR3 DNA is TGTGCCAGCAGTGAAGTGGGACAGGGGGCTCCTTCTAGGTATGGCTACACCTTC. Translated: CASSEVGQGAPSRYGYTF.

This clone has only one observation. The CDR3 coding sequence is TGCGCCAGCAGCCCTAACCCGGCCCCCGCGAGGGAGACCCAGTACTTC. It encodes CASSPNPAPARETQYF. This chain uses TRBV4-3 with TRBJ2-5; D not certain. The CDR3 contains 16 residues. From germline, CDR1 is LGHNA and CDR2 YSLEER. V lost 4 bases to trimming and J lost 5 bases, with 20 bases between them.

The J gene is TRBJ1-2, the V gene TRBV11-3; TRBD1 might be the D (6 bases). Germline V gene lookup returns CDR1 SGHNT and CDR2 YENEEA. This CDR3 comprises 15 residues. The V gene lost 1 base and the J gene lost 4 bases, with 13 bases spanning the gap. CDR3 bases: TGTGCCAGCAGCTTAGGCCTACAGGGTGGCTATGGCTACACCTTC. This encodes CASSLGLQGGYGYTF.

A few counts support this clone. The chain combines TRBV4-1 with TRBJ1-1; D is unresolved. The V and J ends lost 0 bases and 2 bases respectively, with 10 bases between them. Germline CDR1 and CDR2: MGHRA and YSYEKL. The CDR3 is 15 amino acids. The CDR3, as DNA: TGCGCCAGCAGCCAAGATATGTTAATTAACACTGAAGCTTTCTTT. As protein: CASSQDMLINTEAFF.